The 9 T cell receptor beta chains in this list originate from one sample, sequenced in a study of T cells in Graves' hyperthyroidism and ophthalmopathy. Regions amplified from RNA transcripts were the TCR beta CDR3 regions. An initial round of RT-PCR targeting the TCR CDR3 relied on the HTBI primer set. TCRdb re-derived calls from the multiplex PCR reads in MiXCR, one entry per CDR3 protein. Found here are about 720,000 distinct CDR3 sequences, roughly 20% of them singletons; the top ten hold around 17%. Sequenced sample: blood. All receptors come from a woman aged 50 to 65 with Graves' hyperthyroidism that later progressed to Graves' ophthalmopathy.

This clonotype has a handful of counts. In DNA form, the CDR3 reads TGTGCCAGCACCGTCGCGCCAGGGGGCGTCTATGGCTACACCTTC. It translates to CASTVAPGGVYGYTF. The chain uses TRBV12-3 or TRBV12-4 and TRBJ1-2; 8 bases align to TRBD1. V lost 7 bases, J lost 4 bases, and 11 bases stayed unmatched. The CDR3 covers 15 residues.

This clonotype has only a few counts. The rearrangement joins TRBV10-3 to TRBJ2-1; D is unresolved. This CDR3 contains 11 residues. Trimming stripped 4 bases from V and 8 bases from J, with 6 bases between. Germline-derived CDR1 and CDR2 are ENHRY and SYGVKD. CDR3: CAISGRDEQFF. The CDR3 DNA reads TGTGCCATCAGTGGTCGCGATGAGCAGTTCTTC.

There are a few counts of this clonotype. The chain couples TRBV11-2 to TRBJ1-2; 7 bases match TRBD1. This CDR3 region has 14 residues. Germline V CDR1 and CDR2: SGHAT, FQNNGV. After removal of 1 base from V and 4 bases from J, the junction contained 3 bases not matched to a gene. The CDR3 nucleotides read TGTGCCAGCAGCTTAGGGGACAGCCCCTATGGCTACACCTTC. Translation: CASSLGDSPYGYTF.

The CDR3, as DNA: TGTGCCAGTAGTGCCGGGACACCTTACAATGAGCAGTTCTTC. Protein: CASSAGTPYNEQFF. V usage is TRBV19 and J usage is TRBJ2-1; TRBD1 is a possible D gene (6 bases). The CDR3 runs 14 residues. The germline CDR1 and CDR2 sequences are LNHDA and SQIVND (reference sequence). V gave up 5 bases and J gave up 4 bases, with 12 bases separating them.

This clonotype was seen a few times. V gene TRBV6-2 or TRBV6-3 combines with J gene TRBJ1-6, with no clear D. This CDR3 is 14 amino acids long. V lost 0 bases and J 8 bases, leaving 8 bases between the germline ends. Per the germline V gene, CDR1 is MNHEY and CDR2 is SVGEGT. CDR3 sequence: CASSYSEVYSPLHF. The CDR3 nucleotides read TGTGCCAGCAGTTACTCGGAAGTTTATTCACCCCTCCACTTT.

This clonotype was seen more than once but under ten times. This sequence joins TRBV6-1 and TRBJ2-3, with 8 nucleotides matching TRBD1. Germline V gives CDR1 MNHNS, CDR2 SASEGT. This CDR3 contains 15 residues. After removal of 1 base from V and 2 bases from J, the junction contained 2 bases not matched to a gene. CDR3 sequence: CASSEGTGNTDTQYF. In DNA, the CDR3 is TGTGCCAGCAGTGAAGGGACAGGGAACACAGATACGCAGTATTTT.

CDR3 DNA sequence: TGTGCCAGCAGTGAGAACCGGGACGTATACAATCAGCCCCAGCATTTT. Translated: CASSENRDVYNQPQHF. The chain is built from TRBV6-1 and TRBJ1-5; D possibly corresponds to TRBD1 (5 bases). This CDR3 comprises 16 residues. CDR1 and CDR2 from the germline V gene are MNHNS and SASEGT. V lost 3 bases and J lost 3, with 15 bases in between.

This clonotype has only a few counts. The J gene is TRBJ1-5, the V gene TRBV19, with D unresolved. The V gene's germline CDR1 is LNHDA and CDR2 SQIVND (reference sequence). This CDR3 spans 14 amino acids. The V end lost 10 bases, the J end lost 5 bases, and 18 bases lay between the germline ends. CDR3: CATQGTFGYQPQHF. CDR3 DNA: TGTGCCACTCAAGGCACATTTGGTTATCAGCCCCAGCATTTT.

The CDR3 loop is CASSYSERNEKLFF. Written as DNA, the CDR3 is TGTGCCAGCAGTTACTCGGAGAGGAATGAAAAACTGTTTTTT. This chain joins TRBV6-5 and TRBJ1-4; D ambiguous. The V gene's germline CDR1 is MNHEY and CDR2 SVGAGI. CDR3 length equals 14 residues. Trimming shortened V by 0 bases and J by 5 bases, and 7 bases separated the two germline ends.